The 21 T cell receptor beta chains reported below all come from one sample, sequenced in a study of tumor and adjacent non-tumor tissue in lung cancer. A modified ARM-PCR protocol with three rounds of nested PCR amplified TCRbeta. A single record per CDR3 protein comes from TCRdb applying MiXCR to the multiplex PCR reads. The sample has 120,000 to 150,000 distinct CDR3 sequences; around 65% are singletons. No cell sorting was done before RNA was extracted from the tissue. Input material: lung tumor tissue. The receptors were sampled from a man in his fifties or sixties with small cell lung cancer.

In regard to this clonotype: A clone one base away is much larger, so this may be a read error. The rearrangement joins TRBV20-1 to TRBJ2-1, with 9 bases lining up with TRBD2. The CDR3 runs 19 residues. The germline V gene has CDR1 DFQATT and CDR2 SNEGSKA (reference sequence). The V gene end was trimmed by 1 base and the J gene end by 7 bases; junction bases not matched to a gene: 20. CDR3 residues: CSARARGMAGGPGMNEQFF. DNA of the CDR3: TGCAGTGCTAGAGCACGGGGAATGGCGGGAGGGCCTGGGATGAATGAGCAGTTCTTC.

As concerns this clonotype: A read error may be the cause here, since a much bigger clone is one base away. The chain links TRBV11-1 to TRBJ2-3, with D unresolved. Per germline, CDR1 SGHAT and CDR2 FQDESV (reference sequence). The CDR3 runs 11 residues. Trimming pared 5 bases from V and 10 bases from J, leaving 10 bases between. The CDR3 region has the DNA TGTGCCAGCAGCCCGGACGGAGCGCAGTATTTT. Amino acids: CASSPDGAQYF.

The chain uses TRBV5-4 and TRBJ2-3; D is perhaps TRBD2 (5 bases). The V end lost 9 bases, the J end lost 0 bases, and 20 bases lay between the germline ends. The CDR3 contains 16 residues. From germline, CDR1 is SGHNT and CDR2 YYREEE (reference sequence). The CDR3 DNA reads TGTGCCACCCGATTCGCGAGGGAGCGAAGCACAGATACGCAGTATTTT. This translates into CATRFARERSTDTQYF.

This clonotype was seen a handful of times. The chain's CDR3 is CASSEDGDQPQHF. CDR3 sequence (DNA): TGTGCCAGCAGTGAAGATGGGGATCAGCCCCAGCATTTT. This chain links TRBV6-1 with TRBJ1-5; D not resolved. This CDR3 is 13 amino acids long. The germline V and J ends were trimmed by 1 base and 5 bases, with 6 bases remaining between them. Looked up from germline, CDR1 is MNHNS and CDR2 is SASEGT.

As concerns this clonotype: Being one base from a much bigger clone, this may be a read error. The chain joins TRBV6-5 to TRBJ2-7, with 7 bases lining up with TRBD1. The CDR3 is 15 amino acids. Germline CDR1 and CDR2: MNHEY and SVGAGI. CDR3 residues: CGSRRDRDPSYEQYV. The CDR3 DNA reads as TGTGGCAGCAGACGCGACAGGGACCCTTCCTACGAGCAGTACGTC.

About this clonotype: Just one base apart from a much larger clone, this may be a read error. The rearrangement uses TRBV6-2 or TRBV6-3 and TRBJ2-7; D gene ambiguous. Germline V gene lookup returns CDR1 MNHEY and CDR2 SVGEGT. This CDR3 comprises 14 residues. Trimming stripped 7 bases from V and 5 bases from J, with 18 bases between. For the CDR3, the DNA is TGTGCCAGCAATTATCGACCCCCCCAGGACGAGCAGTACTTC. Amino acids: CASNYRPPQDEQYF.

The chain uses TRBV6-1 and TRBJ2-3, with D maybe TRBD1 (5 bases). The V end was cut by 5 bases, the J end by 11 bases, with 23 bases between. This CDR3 is 15 amino acids long. Germline assignment: CDR1 MNHNS and CDR2 SASEGT. The CDR3 sequence: CASSNATTPQRGQYF. DNA of the CDR3: TGTGCCAGCAGTAATGCTACAACTCCACAAAGGGGGCAGTATTTT.

This clonotype was counted a few times. The rearrangement links TRBV5-1 to TRBJ2-1; D call uncertain. Between the trimmed V and J ends, which lost 2 bases and 7 bases, there was a span of 13 bases. The V gene's germline CDR1 is SGHRS and CDR2 YFSETQ. This CDR3 spans 14 amino acids. DNA for the CDR3: TGCGCCAGCAGCTTCGACTGGTGGGCGAATGAGCAGTTCTTC. It is translated as CASSFDWWANEQFF.

As regards this clonotype: Germline is not matched at one junction end, which may reflect a read error. The chain uses TRBV24-1 and TRBJ2-1; possible D gene TRBD2, 6 bases. The CDR3 has 15 amino acids. Germline V gene data show CDR1 as KGHDR and CDR2 as SFDVKD. CDR3 loop: CATSDWLAGSDEHFF. In DNA form, the CDR3 reads TGTGCCACCAGTGATTGGCTGGCCGGGAGCGATGAGCACTTCTTC.

The V and J genes are TRBV5-1 and TRBJ1-1; a weak D match, TRBD1 (6 bases). Trimming took off 3 bases at V and 8 bases at J, with 14 bases between the two ends. There are 13 residues in the CDR3. Germline-derived CDR1 and CDR2 are SGHRS and YFSETQ. CDR3 nucleotide sequence: TGCGCCAGCAGCTCTGGTGCAGGGGACGAAGCTTTCTTT. This sequence encodes CASSSGAGDEAFF.

The CDR3 DNA reads TGTGCCAGGAATTATGGATCGGGGGCCGGAAACACCATATATTTT. It encodes CARNYGSGAGNTIYF. This chain uses TRBV6-5 with TRBJ1-3, with D possibly being TRBD1 (6 bases). Trimming cost V 9 bases and J 4 bases, with 19 bases left between them. Germline CDR1 reads MNHEY; CDR2 reads SVGAGI. This CDR3 spans 15 amino acids.

To note about this clonotype: This sequence may be a read error, since a much larger clone differs from it by one base. This chain joins TRBV12-3 or TRBV12-4 and TRBJ2-1; the D is unclear. The CDR3 sequence is 13 residues long. In DNA form, the CDR3 reads TGTGCCAGCAGTTTATCCCTGAACAATGAGCACTTCTTC. Translated: CASSLSLNNEHFF.

For this clonotype: Germline and junction disagree at one end, which may indicate a read error. The V call is TRBV12-3 or TRBV12-4, the J call TRBJ2-1; 16 bases match TRBD2. The CDR3 has 16 residues. CDR3 amino acids: CTSRMGLAGGYNEQFF. CDR3 in DNA: TGTACCAGCAGAATGGGACTAGCGGGAGGGTACAATGAGCAGTTCTTC.

This clonotype was detected only once. A much larger clone is a single base away; this may be a read error. This sequence joins TRBV20-1 and TRBJ1-2, with 10 bases aligning to TRBD1. This CDR3 has 16 amino acids. With V trimmed by 7 bases and J by 0 bases, 11 bases remained unmatched. Germline V gene data show CDR1 as DFQATT and CDR2 as SNEGSKA (reference sequence). CDR3: CSVSPGQGSANYGYTF. The CDR3 coding sequence is TGCAGTGTTAGCCCGGGACAGGGGTCAGCTAACTATGGCTACACCTTC.

The chain employs TRBV10-3 and TRBJ2-1, with no clear D. Germline values: CDR1 ENHRY, CDR2 SYGVKD. The V and J ends lost 11 bases and 9 bases respectively, with 14 bases between them. This CDR3 is 11 amino acids long. The CDR3 reads CAFQAKGEQFF. Written as DNA, the CDR3 is TGTGCCTTTCAGGCGAAGGGTGAGCAGTTCTTC.

The gene calls are TRBV28 and TRBJ2-2, with D tentatively TRBD1 (5 bases). Looked up from germline, CDR1 is MDHEN and CDR2 is SYDVKM. V lost 5 bases and J lost 1, with 8 bases in between. The CDR3 totals 14 residues. CDR3 DNA sequence: TGTGCCAGCAGTAGAGGACAGAACACCGGGGAGCTGTTTTTT. This gives the protein CASSRGQNTGELFF.

The genes are TRBV30 and TRBJ1-2, with 9 bases identical to TRBD1. The CDR3 extends over 15 amino acids. J gave up 1 base and V 3 bases, and 6 bases lay outside the gene matches. Germline V gene sequence: CDR1 GTSNPN, CDR2 SVGIG (reference sequence). CDR3 coding DNA: TGTGCCTGGAGAGTGGGGACAGGGAGTAACTATGGCTACACCTTC. Translated: CAWRVGTGSNYGYTF.

Turning to this clonotype: Without the conserved terminal phenylalanine or tryptophan, this CDR3 likely stems from a read error. The chain couples TRBV4-1 to TRBJ2-7, with 11 bases that match TRBD2. Looked up from germline, CDR1 is MGHRA and CDR2 is YSYEKL. This CDR3 region has 15 residues. The CDR3 DNA is TGCGCCAGTAGCCAAGCAACCGGGACTAGCGGCGAGCAGTACTTA. Protein sequence: CASSQATGTSGEQYL.

With respect to this clonotype: This clone may be a read error of a much larger clone one base away. The rearrangement uses TRBV6-6 and TRBJ2-4; D call uncertain. Trimming pared 6 bases from V and 3 bases from J, leaving 18 bases between. Germline lookup yields CDR1 MNHNY and CDR2 SVGAGI (reference sequence). The CDR3 loop spans 16 amino acids. Here the CDR3 reads CASSRGRTGGKNIQYF. Written as DNA, the CDR3 is TGTGCCAGCAGCCGCGGACGGACGGGCGGCAAAAACATTCAGTACTTC.

This clonotype was counted between two and nine times. At one end, the junction sequence differs from germline, possibly due to a read error. This chain uses TRBV5-6 with TRBJ2-7; no firm D call. CDR3 length: 14 amino acids. CDR1 and CDR2 from the germline V gene are SGHDT and YYEEEE. The CDR3 region has the DNA TGCGCCAGCAGGATGGCAGCCGACTCCTACGAGCAGTACTTC. It codes for CASRMAADSYEQYF.

Points on this clonotype: The conserved final phenylalanine or tryptophan is absent from the CDR3, which likely points to a read error. V gene TRBV11-2 combines with J gene TRBJ2-6, with a weak D call TRBD1 (5 bases). This CDR3 has 18 amino acids. Per germline, CDR1 SGHAT and CDR2 FQNNGV. V shed 4 bases and J shed 0 bases, with 16 bases lying between them. Written as DNA, the CDR3 is TGTGCCAGCAGCTCAACCCATCGACAGCGCTCTGGGGCCAACGTCCTGACTTTG. Amino acid sequence: CASSSTHRQRSGANVLTL.